The rows below give T cell receptor beta chains drawn from one sample of a study of beta chain features in type 1 diabetes. The table came from immunoSEQ multiplex PCR; TCRdb's copy has only in-frame clones and leaves some out. The sample lists nearly 700,000 clones, around an eighth occurring once. Material for sequencing was naive CD4+ T cells from blood. These TCRs come from a man between 18 and 29 years old with type 1 diabetes. Both conserved end residues are part of each CDR3. The D gene is left open where the match is weak. Some rows have no size entry. The others give once, few or many, or a class for an expanded clone.

>TRBJ2-7|TRBV6-6|-|-
CASSLGTVYEQYF
TGTGCCAGCAGCCTTGGGACCGTCTACGAGCAGTACTTC
>TRBJ1-1|TRBV13|once|TRBD1
CASSLVRGQGNTEAFF
TGTGCCAGCAGCTTAGTCCGGGGACAGGGGAACACTGAAGCTTTCTTT
>TRBJ2-3|TRBV5-5|-|-
CASSLDRTRNTQYF
TGTGCCAGCAGCTTGGACAGGACGAGGAATACGCAGTATTTT
>TRBJ2-7|TRBV19|few|TRBD1
CAISSGTGAVQYF
TGTGCCATTTCTTCCGGGACAGGGGCTGTCCAGTACTTC
>TRBJ2-3|TRBV29-1|few|TRBD2
CSVRTSGGSTDTQYF
TGCAGCGTCCGGACTAGCGGGGGGAGCACAGATACGCAGTATTTT
>TRBJ1-1|TRBV15|-|-
CATSHGNTEAFF
TGTGCCACCAGCCATGGGAACACTGAAGCTTTCTTT
>TRBJ2-2|TRBV7-9|few|-
CASSLRKVLNTGELFF
TGTGCCAGCAGCTTAAGGAAGGTTCTGAACACCGGGGAGCTGTTTTTT
>TRBJ2-5|TRBV11-2|-|-
CASSLDRAEQETQYF
TGTGCCAGCAGCTTAGATCGGGCAGAACAAGAGACCCAGTACTTC
>TRBJ1-1|TRBV7-2|-|TRBD1
CASRRQGGTEAFF
TGTGCCAGCAGACGACAGGGAGGCACTGAAGCTTTCTTT
>TRBJ2-4|TRBV6-5|few|-
CASTDATKNIQYF
TGTGCCAGCACCGACGCTACCAAAAACATTCAGTACTTC
>TRBJ1-1|TRBV7-9|few|-
CASSLPELNTEAFF
TGTGCCAGCAGCTTACCCGAGTTAAACACTGAAGCTTTCTTT
>TRBJ1-6|TRBV30|-|-
CAWSRGVSSYNSPLHF
TGTGCCTGGAGCAGGGGCGTAAGCTCCTATAATTCACCCCTCCACTTT
>TRBJ2-5|TRBV2|-|-
CASRYGQTQYF
TGTGCCAGCCGTTATGGCCAGACCCAGTACTTC
>TRBJ2-5|TRBV19|-|-
CASSVVLARAETQYF
TGTGCCAGTAGTGTGGTACTAGCAAGGGCAGAGACCCAGTACTTC
>TRBJ2-7|TRBV7-2|-|-
CASSAKISYEQYF
TGTGCCAGCAGCGCCAAGATCTCCTACGAGCAGTACTTC
>TRBJ2-1|TRBV7-8|few|TRBD2
CASSLVGTRGNEQFF
TGTGCCAGCAGCTTAGTTGGGACTAGGGGTAATGAGCAGTTCTTC
>TRBJ2-7|TRBV6-5|few|-
CASSYSILNSYEQYF
TGTGCCAGCAGTTACTCGATTCTGAACTCCTACGAGCAGTACTTC
>TRBJ2-7|TRBV5-1|-|-
CASSLVAGASYEQYF
TGCGCCAGCAGCTTGGTGGCGGGGGCGTCCTACGAGCAGTACTTC
>TRBJ2-5|TRBV6-5|few|-
CASSYSSGNQETQYF
TGTGCCAGCAGTTACAGTAGCGGAAACCAAGAGACCCAGTACTTC
>TRBJ2-7|TRBV15|-|-
CATSKNYEQYF
TGTGCCACCAGCAAAAACTACGAGCAGTACTTC
>TRBJ1-5|TRBV30|-|-
CAWRERGGMGDQPQHF
TGTGCCTGGAGAGAGAGGGGGGGAATGGGAGATCAGCCCCAGCATTTT
>TRBJ1-1|TRBV6-1|few|-
CASSDRDGTEAFF
TGTGCCAGCAGTGACAGGGACGGCACTGAAGCTTTCTTT
>TRBJ2-2|TRBV7-8|-|TRBD1
CASSLDRTGSGELFF
TGTGCCAGCAGCTTAGATAGGACAGGGTCCGGGGAGCTGTTTTTT
>TRBJ1-2|TRBV4-2|-|-
CASSQEPERPVDGYTF
TGTGCCAGCAGCCAAGAACCTGAGCGTCCTGTGGATGGCTACACCTTC
>TRBJ1-2|TRBV7-8|-|-
CASSTSDRSHGYTF
TGTGCCAGCAGCACCTCCGACAGGAGCCATGGCTACACCTTC